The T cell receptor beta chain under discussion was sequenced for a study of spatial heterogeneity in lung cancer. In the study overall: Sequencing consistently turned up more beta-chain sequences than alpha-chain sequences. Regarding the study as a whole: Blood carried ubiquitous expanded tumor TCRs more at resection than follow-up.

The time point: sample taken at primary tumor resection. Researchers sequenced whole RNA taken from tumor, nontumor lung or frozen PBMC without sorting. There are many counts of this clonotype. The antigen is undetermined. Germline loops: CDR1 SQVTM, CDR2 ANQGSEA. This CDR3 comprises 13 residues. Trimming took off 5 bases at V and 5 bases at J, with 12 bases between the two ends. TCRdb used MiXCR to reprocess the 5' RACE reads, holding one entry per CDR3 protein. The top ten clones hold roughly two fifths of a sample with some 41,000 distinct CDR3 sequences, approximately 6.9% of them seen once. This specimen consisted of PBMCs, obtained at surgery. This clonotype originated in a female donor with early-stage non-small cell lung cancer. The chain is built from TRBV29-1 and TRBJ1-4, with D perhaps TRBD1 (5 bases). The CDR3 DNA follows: TGCAGCGTTTCCGGGGCCGAGAATGAAAAACTGTTTTTT. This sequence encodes CSVSGAENEKLFF.